This T cell receptor beta chain was sequenced during a study of human T cells and chemical hapten exposure. Time point specified: pre-sensitization, week 0. The treatment here: therapeutic diphenylcyclopropenone sensitization with weekly scalp DPC. Via MiXCR, TCRdb re-called the RACE reads, giving one row per CDR3 protein. The sample lists about 300,000 distinct CDR3 sequences; around 5.5% were seen once. This clonotype was counted ten times or more. Trimming took off 4 bases at V and 3 bases at J, with 10 bases between the two ends. This CDR3 contains 14 residues. Germline loops: CDR1 SGHTA, CDR2 FQGNSA.

Sequenced material: whole blood, taken in connection with sensitization to the hapten diphenylcyclopropenone (DPC). This clonotype originated in a woman younger than 30 with alopecia areata. Some clones in this sample may be carry-over from other donors' samples. The chain couples TRBV7-2 to TRBJ2-1; D possibly corresponds to TRBD2 (6 bases). Here the CDR3 reads CASSSGLDYNEQFF. DNA for the CDR3: TGTGCCAGCAGCTCGGGACTGGACTACAATGAGCAGTTCTTC.